The entry below describes one T cell receptor (beta chain). The clone's antigen remains unknown. The record has no base qualities; no much larger clone is one base away. The data were taken from a study of shared T cell receptors in the human thymus (dated by TCRdb to about 2021). Background on the whole study: The study examined how the human thymus generates shared, self-reactive T-cell receptor alpha chains.

Library generation was performed with the immunoSEQ multiplex PCR assay. TCRdb stores this immuneACCESS table with in-frame sequences only. Part of the clones is absent; in the studies checked, under half of the shortfall reflects unresolved V genes, and no reason is known for the rest. This sample comprises hundreds of thousands of clones, roughly 86% of them detected only once. The top ten hold just under 0.0095% of the sample. Reading from cysteine to phenylalanine, the CDR3 counts 13 amino acids. Only the CDR3 DNA stays, 39 bases, in frame from base 1. V loses 2 bases of germline sequence and J loses 8 bases, and the interval between the two ends is 12 bases. From a lookup of the germline V gene (reference sequence), CDR1 and CDR2 are SEHNR and FQNEAQ. These data are also associated with another study on human thymus T cells. The second paper further reports: Donors were immunologically healthy infants undergoing open corrective cardiac surgery for congenital heart defects in Finland. Thymus tissue was collected as surgical resects that were removed during corrective cardiac surgery. V and J gene segment usage appeared biased in both thymic and peripheral blood repertoires. Highly overlapping thymic TCR repertoires among unrelated individuals were reported in the related research. TCR alpha and beta repertoires from roughly eight infant thymus samples and a few related peripheral blood samples were characterized in the study. The infant donors were about 6 to 250 days old, and the cohort included several males and two females. After being mechanically released from the tissue, thymocytes were kept at -70 degrees C in pellets of roughly 10-30 million cells. Genomic DNA was extracted from frozen cell pellets with a QIAsymphony instrument. The immunoSEQ multiplex PCR assay was used to amplify the TCRB and TCRAD loci from a standardized amount of quality-controlled genomic DNA. Amplicons spanned the V(D)J region at a length sufficient to cover the CDR3 and identify V and J genes. Amplicon sequencing was performed on an Illumina platform through the commercial immunoSEQ service. Corrections for primer bias and sequencing errors followed previously described methods, while TCRAD and TCRB definitions were based on the IMGT database. Analysis of the repertoires was done with immunoSEQ Analyzer 3.0 and VDJTools and included basic statistics, V/J segment usage, diversity estimates, rarefaction and pairwise overlap. Diversity was estimated with Chao1, ChaoE, Efron-Thisted, Shannon and inverse Simpson indices, and also on datasets down-sampled to the smallest sample. Repertoire overlap used strict matching of CDR3 nucleotide sequence, V gene and J gene, with Jaccard-based multidimensional scaling clustering. On average, thymus samples gave roughly 800,000 unique TCRB clonotypes, whereas blood samples gave about 84,000.

The V gene is TRBV7-9 and the J gene is TRBJ1-1; there is no confident call for the D gene. This receptor was obtained from a boy in the first two years of life with a congenital heart defect. Donor details come from another sample of the same person, matched by shared clones. Sequencing used thymocytes. For the CDR3, the sequence is CASSLISPAEAFF. The DNA sequence reads TGTGCCAGCAGCTTAATTTCTCCCGCGGAAGCTTTCTTT.